This entry concerns a single TCR beta chain. Germline CDR1 and CDR2: SGHDT and YYEEEE. The CDR3 consists of 13 residues. Trimming took off 4 bases at V and 5 bases at J, with 13 bases between the two ends. This table comes from immunoSEQ multiplex PCR, and its TCRdb copy is limited to in-frame clones, with some not included. The sample holds around 180,000 clones; about 90% are singletons and the top ten take approximately 4.9%. This specimen comes from a study of control samples from healthy donors and cancer patients. This chain joins TRBV5-6 and TRBJ2-7; possible D gene TRBD2, 6 bases. This TCR derives from a woman aged 30 to 39 in good health. Sequencing used blood. The CDR3 DNA reads TGTGCCAGCAGCGGTGCGGGACTGGACGAGCAGTACTTC. It specifies CASSGAGLDEQYF.